The rows below give T cell receptor beta chains drawn from one sample of a study of regulatory T cells in long-lasting Graves disease. TCRdb called the multiplex PCR reads again in MiXCR, with one record for every CDR3 protein. The sample records hundreds of thousands of distinct CDR3 sequences, roughly 15% being singletons. These data are also associated with another study on T cells in Graves' hyperthyroidism and ophthalmopathy.

The starting material was peripheral blood mononuclear cells (PBMCs), obtained at new diagnosis, from a patient treated with antithyroid drugs. All receptors derive from a woman aged 25 to 39 with Graves disease. The CDR3 runs from the conserved cysteine through the conserved F or W. The order of the fields is D gene, clone size, CDR3 length, J gene, V gene, CDR3 DNA, CDR3 protein. The D gene is left open where the match is weak. Only part of the rows carry a size: once, few, many, or a class if the clone is expanded.

- few 16 TRBJ1-6 TRBV7-8 TGTGCCAGCACCTCATACACCGGGACCCAGGGCGGAGCCCTCCACTTT CASTSYTGTQGGALHF
- many 16 TRBJ2-7 TRBV27 TGTGCCAGCAGTCCTGAGAACGGACCATGGGCCTACGAGCAGTACTTC CASSPENGPWAYEQYF
- many 14 TRBJ2-7 TRBV7-2 TGTGCCAGCAGCTTAGCGTTAGGATTCTACGAGCAGTACTTC CASSLALGFYEQYF
- few 17 TRBJ2-1 TRBV6-9 TGTGCCAGCAGTTACACCTCCTCCGGGACCAGTTACAATGAGCAGTTCTTC CASSYTSSGTSYNEQFF
- few 12 TRBJ2-2 TRBV29-1 TGCAGCGTTGGTCGGGACACCGGGGAGCTGTTTTTT CSVGRDTGELFF
TRBD2 many 18 TRBJ2-1 TRBV27 TGTGCCAGCAGTTTAACCGGGACTAGCGGGATCTCCTACAATGAGCAGTTCTTC CASSLTGTSGISYNEQFF
- - 14 TRBJ2-5 TRBV20-1 TGCAGTGCTAGAGTTAGGGGGGCGAGAGGGACCCAGTACTTC CSARVRGARGTQYF
TRBD1 - 20 TRBJ2-2 TRBV7-9 TGTGCCAGCAGTCACCCCCACACGGGGACAGGGGCTTCGAACACCGGGGAGCTGTTTTTT CASSHPHTGTGASNTGELFF
- few 14 TRBJ2-7 TRBV29-1 TGCAGCGTTGGGGGTCGGGTCGGGAATTACGAGCAGTACTTC CSVGGRVGNYEQYF
TRBD1 - 15 TRBJ2-7 TRBV15 TGTGCCACCAGCAGAGAGGGACAGAATTCGCGCGAGCAGTACTTC CATSREGQNSREQYF
TRBD1 few 15 TRBJ2-7 TRBV20-1 TGCAGTGCTAAGTATCGGACAGGCCTGGTGAGCGAGCAGTACTTC CSAKYRTGLVSEQYF
- - 15 TRBJ1-3 TRBV6-1 TGTGCCAGCACTCAGCCGGAAGACAGAGCGAGTACCATATATTTT CASTQPEDRASTIYF
- many 15 TRBJ2-1 TRBV6-2/TRBV6-3 TGTGCCAGCAGTTACTCGATCAACGGCTACAATGAGCAGTTCTTC CASSYSINGYNEQFF
TRBD1 many 14 TRBJ1-6 TRBV6-1 TGTGCCAGCACCTCACAGGGGTATAATTCACCCCTCCACTTT CASTSQGYNSPLHF
- many 11 TRBJ1-2 TRBV3-1 TGTGCCAGCAGCCAGGCCTATGGCTACACCTTC CASSQAYGYTF
- many 14 TRBJ1-1 TRBV15 TGTGCCACCAGCAGAGAGTGGGGCGGAACTGAAGCTTTCTTT CATSREWGGTEAFF
- many 13 TRBJ2-3 TRBV7-2 TGTGCCAGCAGCCTAGTGACTACAGATACGCAGTATTTT CASSLVTTDTQYF
TRBD2 - 16 TRBJ2-3 TRBV2 TGTGCCAGCAGGGGGGCTAGCGGGAGAGGATCAGATACGCAGTATTTT CASRGASGRGSDTQYF
- many 21 TRBJ2-1 TRBV27 TGTGCCAGCAGTTTAATGGGGACACGACTCTTAGCGGGCCGCCTCTACAATGAGCAGTTCTTC CASSLMGTRLLAGRLYNEQFF
- many 14 TRBJ1-5 TRBV4-1 TGCGCCAGCACCGACCGGGACGGCGGGGAGCCCCAGCATTTT CASTDRDGGEPQHF
- many 14 TRBJ2-7 TRBV28 TGTGCCAGCAGTCGGGACTGGCAGACCTACGAGCAGTACTTC CASSRDWQTYEQYF
- many 11 TRBJ2-1 TRBV29-1 TGCAGCTACAGAGATATCAATGAGCAGTTCTTC CSYRDINEQFF
- many 16 TRBJ1-2 TRBV7-9 TGTGCCAGCAGCCATAAGTCGACCGCTGCTAACTATGGCTACACCTTC CASSHKSTAANYGYTF
TRBD2 - 14 TRBJ2-3 TRBV30 TGTGCCTGGGCTAGCGGGAGGCCCACAGATACGCAGTATTTT CAWASGRPTDTQYF
- many 15 TRBJ2-5 TRBV20-1 TGCAGTGCTAGAGTAGGAGAGAGGGTCGAAGAGACCCAGTACTTC CSARVGERVEETQYF
TRBD2 many 14 TRBJ2-7 TRBV30 TGTGCCTGGAGTGGCTTAGCGGGGGTCGACGAGCAGTACTTC CAWSGLAGVDEQYF
- many 15 TRBJ1-1 TRBV7-8 TGTGCCAGCAGCTTAGGCAGGGAAGTACTCACTGAAGCTTTCTTT CASSLGREVLTEAFF
- many 13 TRBJ2-7 TRBV27 TGTGCCAGCAGTCCCCGAACAGGGTACGAGCAGTACTTC CASSPRTGYEQYF
- - 19 TRBJ2-1 TRBV27 TGTGCCAGCAGTTTATCGCGGGGGACAGGTTATGTTTTCTACAATGAGCAGTTCTTC CASSLSRGTGYVFYNEQFF
TRBD2 - 17 TRBJ2-2 TRBV30 TGTGCCTGGAGTCCCCGGACTAGCGGGAGGCCCACCGGGGAGCTGTTTTTT CAWSPRTSGRPTGELFF
- many 16 TRBJ2-2 TRBV30 TGTGCCTGGAGTGTACGGGGACGGCTGAACACCGGGGAGCTGTTTTTT CAWSVRGRLNTGELFF
TRBD2 many 15 TRBJ2-4 TRBV7-2 TGTGCCAGCAGCTCCCTAGCGGGACCGGCAAACATTCAGTACTTC CASSSLAGPANIQYF
- many 17 TRBJ2-1 TRBV12-3/TRBV12-4 TGTGCCAGCAGTTTCGGCAGGGCAATGGGGTCCTACAATGAGCAGTTCTTC CASSFGRAMGSYNEQFF
TRBD1 few 15 TRBJ2-1 TRBV20-1 TGCAGTGCTATCGGACAGGGCCAGGGGGGATGGGAGCAGTTCTTC CSAIGQGQGGWEQFF
- - 14 TRBJ2-5 TRBV6-1 TGTGCCAGCAGTGACCAGGGGTTGATCGAGACCCAGTACTTC CASSDQGLIETQYF
- many 16 TRBJ2-1 TRBV20-1 TGCAGTGCTAGCCACACACGCCCATTGGGGGGCAATGAGCAGTTCTTC CSASHTRPLGGNEQFF
TRBD2 few 13 TRBJ2-2 TRBV20-1 TGCAGTGGGCGGGAGCGGAACACCGGGGAGCTGTTTTTT CSGRERNTGELFF
TRBD1 few 14 TRBJ1-2 TRBV6-2/TRBV6-3 TGTGCCAGCAGACCCCCGGGACAGGGGTTCGGCTACACCTTC CASRPPGQGFGYTF
- few 17 TRBJ2-1 TRBV19 TGTGCCAGTAGTATCCCCCTCAGAGGGCCCTCTTACAATGAGCAGTTCTTC CASSIPLRGPSYNEQFF
- - 14 TRBJ2-7 TRBV28 TGTGCCAGCAGTTCTGGAGACAGCCTTTACGAGCAGTACTTC CASSSGDSLYEQYF
TRBD1 many 15 TRBJ1-5 TRBV18 TGTGCCAGCTCGTGGACAGGGGGCCGCAATCAGCCCCAGCATTTT CASSWTGGRNQPQHF
- many 14 TRBJ2-1 TRBV7-2 TGTGCCAGCACAGGCTCGGCTCCCTACAATGAGCAGTTCTTC CASTGSAPYNEQFF
- many 16 TRBJ1-2 TRBV6-9 TGTGCCAGCAGTTACTCACGGACAGCCTCTAACTATGGCTACACCTTC CASSYSRTASNYGYTF
- - 15 TRBJ1-1 TRBV20-1 TGCAGTGCTAGATCCGGGGACCGCGGGCAGGCTGAAGCTTTCTTT CSARSGDRGQAEAFF
TRBD2 many 16 TRBJ2-1 TRBV12-3/TRBV12-4 TGTGCCAGCAGTTTCTTAGCGGGAGGAACCTACAATGAGCAGTTCTTC CASSFLAGGTYNEQFF